The present TCR beta chain was sequenced within a study of T cells in Graves' hyperthyroidism and ophthalmopathy. With duration under 3 months, ophthalmopathy was active: Clinical Activity Score at least 3, NOSPECS at least 4. Each 10 ml fresh peripheral blood draw supplied the PBMCs. Whole-study findings and limits: Progression to ophthalmopathy was predicted a median of 6.5 months early. Most thyroid clonotypes that were expanded above 0.001 also turned up in blood.

Researchers took RNA transcripts and amplified the TCR beta CDR3 regions from them. TCR CDR3 underwent first-round RT-PCR with the HTBI primer set. TCRdb re-derived calls from the multiplex PCR reads in MiXCR, one entry per CDR3 protein. Found here are a few hundred thousand distinct CDR3 sequences, about 16% of them singletons; the top ten hold roughly a fifth. This clonotype came up many times. Its antigen is currently unknown. The sequenced material came from blood. This clonotype was obtained from a woman aged 60-70 years with Graves' ophthalmopathy.

This CDR3 reads CASSVNRGDVGAEQYF. CDR3 coding DNA: TGTGCCAGCAGCGTAAACCGGGGAGACGTAGGAGCCGAGCAGTACTTC. This chain joins TRBV9 and TRBJ2-7; TRBD2 might be the D (5 bases). The V and J ends lost 1 base and 6 bases respectively, with 20 bases between them. From germline, CDR1 is SGDLS and CDR2 YYNGEE. CDR3 size: 16 residues.